These T cell receptor beta chains were read from a single sample in a study of blood T cells in healthy people across ages. One entry per CDR3 protein results from TCRdb running MiXCR on the 5' RACE reads. The table has more than 750,000 distinct CDR3 sequences, 29% seen once. This same sample was also taken into another study, of T cells of mothers and their children.

Sequences were obtained from blood. The receptors come from a middle-aged woman in good health. Both conserved end residues are part of each CDR3. The D gene is left open where the match is weak. Rows may omit the clone size; those that give it use once, few, many or a size class.

TGCGCCAGCAGCCAAGTGGAGTGGGGGCATGGGGCCAACGTCCTGACTTTC | CASSQVEWGHGANVLTF | TRBJ2-6 | TRBV4-3 | few | .
TGTGCCAGCAGCCCCGACAGGGCGAATAATGAAAAACTGTTTTTT | CASSPDRANNEKLFF | TRBJ1-4 | TRBV6-6 | . | TRBD1
TGTGCCAGCAGCTTAACAGGGCTTGTTTACGAGCAGTACTTC | CASSLTGLVYEQYF | TRBJ2-7 | TRBV7-8 | . | .
TGTGCCAGCAGGTCCGGGAGAGTAAAGCCCGGGGAGCTGTTTTTT | CASRSGRVKPGELFF | TRBJ2-2 | TRBV6-5 | . | .
TGCGCCAGCAGCTTGGCCGGCGGCGAGCAGTACTTC | CASSLAGGEQYF | TRBJ2-7 | TRBV5-1 | many | .
TGTGCCAGCAGTGACAAAGGGCTGGGGGCTTTCTTT | CASSDKGLGAFF | TRBJ1-1 | TRBV6-1 | . | .
TGCGCCAGCAGCTTGGGGGTCACGGACACCGGGGAGCTGTTTTTT | CASSLGVTDTGELFF | TRBJ2-2 | TRBV5-1 | . | .
TGTGCCAGCAGCATGGGACTAGCGGGGGGCAGTGAGCAGTTCTTC | CASSMGLAGGSEQFF | TRBJ2-1 | TRBV7-2 | . | TRBD2
TGTGCCAGCCGTTTTGAAGGACTAGCGGCCTACAATGAGCAGTACTTC | CASRFEGLAAYNEQYF | TRBJ2-4 | TRBV6-2/TRBV6-3 | few | TRBD2
TGTGCCAGCAGCCCGGACAGGGCGGCAGGGCAGCCCCAGCATTTT | CASSPDRAAGQPQHF | TRBJ1-5 | TRBV12-3/TRBV12-4 | few | TRBD1
TGTGCCAGCACCCGAGGGGGGGGGACCTACAATGAGCAGTTCTTC | CASTRGGGTYNEQFF | TRBJ2-1 | TRBV28 | many | .
TGTGCCAGCAGTGGGGACAGGGGTTCTGGGGCCAACGTCCTGACTTTC | CASSGDRGSGANVLTF | TRBJ2-6 | TRBV2 | few | TRBD1
TGTGCCAGCAGTCCCGGGACAGGGGGCGTCGGATCCTACGAGCAGTACTTC | CASSPGTGGVGSYEQYF | TRBJ2-7 | TRBV2 | few | TRBD1
TGTGCCAGCAGCTTAGGGCAGGGGAGTAACTACGAGCAGTACTTC | CASSLGQGSNYEQYF | TRBJ2-7 | TRBV7-2 | few | .
TGTGCCAGCAGTCCCCGGGAAACAGGGGGGGAAGGCTACACCTTC | CASSPRETGGEGYTF | TRBJ1-2 | TRBV2 | . | TRBD1
TGTGCCAGCAGCGCAGCTAGCGGGGGCCTCGGAGGGACCCAGTACTTC | CASSAASGGLGGTQYF | TRBJ2-5 | TRBV12-3/TRBV12-4 | many | TRBD2
TGCGCCAGCACCCTCAGGGGACGCCCCTATAATTCACCCCTCCACTTT | CASTLRGRPYNSPLHF | TRBJ1-6 | TRBV10-2 | . | .
TGTGCCAGCAGCCCCAGGGCGGCTAATGAAAAACTGTTTTTT | CASSPRAANEKLFF | TRBJ1-4 | TRBV12-3/TRBV12-4 | many | .
TGTGCCAGCAGGGATGCCGCGGGGCCTCTACGCCCCTATAATTCACCCCTCCACTTT | CASRDAAGPLRPYNSPLHF | TRBJ1-6 | TRBV27 | . | .
TGTGCCAGCAGCGACGGGCAGGGCGGGAACACTGAAGCTTTCTTT | CASSDGQGGNTEAFF | TRBJ1-1 | TRBV6-5 | . | .
TGTGCCAGCAGCCATGAGCGGGGGGGGCAAGAGACCCAGTACTTC | CASSHERGGQETQYF | TRBJ2-5 | TRBV3-1 | many | TRBD2
TGTGCCAGCAGTTTCACGAGGGGGTGGGATGGCTACACCTTC | CASSFTRGWDGYTF | TRBJ1-2 | TRBV12-3/TRBV12-4 | many | .
TGTGCCAGCAGCTTAGGGTCCGGGACAGGGTACTTC | CASSLGSGTGYF | TRBJ2-5 | TRBV11-1 | many | TRBD1
TGTGCCAGCAGCGGACAGGTGGGAGGCAATCAGCCCCAGCATTTT | CASSGQVGGNQPQHF | TRBJ1-5 | TRBV6-6 | few | TRBD1
TGTGCCAGCAGTTTAAACAACTTCTATGGCTACACCTTC | CASSLNNFYGYTF | TRBJ1-2 | TRBV27 | many | .
TGTGCCAGCAGTAAATACAGGGTTGGAGGAGGCTACACCTTC | CASSKYRVGGGYTF | TRBJ1-2 | TRBV12-3/TRBV12-4 | . | .
TGTGCCAGCAGCTTAGACATAGGGGGCTACACCTTC | CASSLDIGGYTF | TRBJ1-2 | TRBV7-2 | many | .
TGTGCCAGCAGTCCCTTGGTTTTGCCCTACGAGCAGTACTTC | CASSPLVLPYEQYF | TRBJ2-7 | TRBV28 | . | .
TGTGCCAGCAGTTACGTGCCGCTTAGCACAGATACGCAGTATTTT | CASSYVPLSTDTQYF | TRBJ2-3 | TRBV6-2/TRBV6-3 | . | .
TGTGCCAGCAGCCGCGGGGGTCTGAACACCGGGGAGCTGTTTTTT | CASSRGGLNTGELFF | TRBJ2-2 | TRBV3-1 | . | TRBD2
TGTGCCAGCAGCTCCCGGGACAGGGGGCCAGATGCGCAGTATTTT | CASSSRDRGPDAQYF | TRBJ2-3 | TRBV5-6 | . | TRBD1
TGCAGTGCATTGCGGGGGGGGAGCACAGATACGCAGTATTTT | CSALRGGSTDTQYF | TRBJ2-3 | TRBV20-1 | . | TRBD2
TGTGCCAGCTCTATAGACGGCACAGATACGCAGTATTTT | CASSIDGTDTQYF | TRBJ2-3 | TRBV6-1 | many | .
TGTGCCAGCAGTCCCCGACAGCTTCTGAACACCGGGGAGCTGTTTTTT | CASSPRQLLNTGELFF | TRBJ2-2 | TRBV12-3/TRBV12-4 | few | .
TGCAGTGCTTCGGGATTTTCGAACGCTGAAGCTTTCTTT | CSASGFSNAEAFF | TRBJ1-1 | TRBV20-1 | . | .
TGTGCCAGCAGTTTACAGGACAGCACAGATACGCAGTATTTT | CASSLQDSTDTQYF | TRBJ2-3 | TRBV12-3/TRBV12-4 | many | .
TGTGCCAGCAGTTTAAGGCGGGGGGGCACCTATGGCTACACCTTC | CASSLRRGGTYGYTF | TRBJ1-2 | TRBV12-3/TRBV12-4 | . | .
TGTGCCAGCAGCGTCCGCAGGGGAGTGGGAGAGACCCAGTACTTC | CASSVRRGVGETQYF | TRBJ2-5 | TRBV12-3/TRBV12-4 | . | .
TGCAGCGTTGATGGGTACGGCGGCAGCAGCACTGAAGCTTTCTTT | CSVDGYGGSSTEAFF | TRBJ1-1 | TRBV29-1 | many | .
TGCGCCAGCAGCTCTTCGACAGTTTCCTACAATGAGCAGTTCTTC | CASSSSTVSYNEQFF | TRBJ2-1 | TRBV5-1 | . | .
TGTGCCAGCAGCTTAACCCGGGACAGGGGGACCTACGAGCAGTACTTC | CASSLTRDRGTYEQYF | TRBJ2-7 | TRBV7-9 | many | TRBD1
TGCAGCGTCAACAGGGACTTAGGCTATGGCTACACCTTC | CSVNRDLGYGYTF | TRBJ1-2 | TRBV29-1 | . | .
TGTGCCACGCCGGGAGCGGACTATGGCTACACCTTC | CATPGADYGYTF | TRBJ1-2 | TRBV28 | . | .
TGTGCCAGCAGCTCAGCCCTTCGCGGGGCACTCTACGAGCAGTACTTC | CASSSALRGALYEQYF | TRBJ2-7 | TRBV7-6 | few | .
TGTGCCAGTAGTGAGGGTCCTGAAGCTTTCTTT | CASSEGPEAFF | TRBJ1-1 | TRBV2 | . | .
TGTGCCAGCAGCCCAAGGACTAGCGGGGGGGTCACAGATACGCAGTATTTT | CASSPRTSGGVTDTQYF | TRBJ2-3 | TRBV7-2 | . | TRBD2
TGTGCCAGCAGTTCGGGACAGGTCGTGGGGGCTTTCTTT | CASSSGQVVGAFF | TRBJ1-1 | TRBV28 | few | TRBD1
TGCGCCAGCAGCTTGGGGACGCACACCGGGGAGCTGTTTTTT | CASSLGTHTGELFF | TRBJ2-2 | TRBV5-1 | few | .
TGTGCCAGCAACCGACAGCAGGAGAATTCACCCCTCCACTTT | CASNRQQENSPLHF | TRBJ1-6 | TRBV2 | . | .
TGTGCCAGCAGCTTAGACATAGCGGCTTATGGCCACACCTTC | CASSLDIAAYGHTF | TRBJ1-2 | TRBV7-8 | few | .